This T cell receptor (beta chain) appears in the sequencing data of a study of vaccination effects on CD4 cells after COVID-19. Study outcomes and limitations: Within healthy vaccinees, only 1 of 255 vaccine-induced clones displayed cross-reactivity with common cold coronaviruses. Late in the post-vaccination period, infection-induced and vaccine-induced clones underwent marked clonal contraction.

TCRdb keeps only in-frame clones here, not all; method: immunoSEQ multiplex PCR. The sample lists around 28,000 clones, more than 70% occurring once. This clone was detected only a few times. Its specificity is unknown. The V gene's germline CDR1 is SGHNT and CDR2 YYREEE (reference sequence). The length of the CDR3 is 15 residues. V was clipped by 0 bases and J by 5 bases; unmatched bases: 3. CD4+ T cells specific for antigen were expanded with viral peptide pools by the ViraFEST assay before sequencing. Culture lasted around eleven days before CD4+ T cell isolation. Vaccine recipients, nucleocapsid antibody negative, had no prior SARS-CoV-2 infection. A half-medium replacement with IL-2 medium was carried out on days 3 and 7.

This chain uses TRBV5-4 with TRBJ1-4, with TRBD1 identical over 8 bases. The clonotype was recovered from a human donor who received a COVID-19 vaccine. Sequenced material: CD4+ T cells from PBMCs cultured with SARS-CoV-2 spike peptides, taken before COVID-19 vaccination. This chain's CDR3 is CASSLARTGNEKLFF. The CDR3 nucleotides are TGTGCCAGCAGCTTGGCCCGGACAGGGAATGAAAAACTGTTTTTT. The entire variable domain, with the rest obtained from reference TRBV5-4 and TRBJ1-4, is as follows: ETGVTQSPTHLIKTRGQQVTLRCSSQSGHNTVSWYQQALGQGPQFIFQYYREEENGRGNFPPRFSGLQFPNYSSELNVNALELDDSALYLCASSLARTGNEKLFFGSGTQLSVL.